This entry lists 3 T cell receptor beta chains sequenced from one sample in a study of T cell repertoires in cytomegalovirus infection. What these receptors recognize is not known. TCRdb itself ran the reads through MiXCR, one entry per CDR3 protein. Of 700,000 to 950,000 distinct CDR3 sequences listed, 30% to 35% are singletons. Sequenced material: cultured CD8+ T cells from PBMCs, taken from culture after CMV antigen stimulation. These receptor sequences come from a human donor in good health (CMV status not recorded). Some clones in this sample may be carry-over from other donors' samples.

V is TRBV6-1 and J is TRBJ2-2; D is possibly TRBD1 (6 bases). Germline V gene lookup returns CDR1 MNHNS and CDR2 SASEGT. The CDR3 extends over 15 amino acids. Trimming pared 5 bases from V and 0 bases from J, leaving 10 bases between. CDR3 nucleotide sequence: TGTGCCAGCAGTCAGGACAGACCGAACACCGGGGAGCTGTTTTTT. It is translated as CASSQDRPNTGELFF.

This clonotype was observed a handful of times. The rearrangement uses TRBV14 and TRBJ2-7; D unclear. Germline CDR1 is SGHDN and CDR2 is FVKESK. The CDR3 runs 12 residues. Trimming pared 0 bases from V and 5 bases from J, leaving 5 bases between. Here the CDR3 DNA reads TGTGCCAGCAGCCAAGATCGGCACGAGCAGTACGTC. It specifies CASSQDRHEQYV.

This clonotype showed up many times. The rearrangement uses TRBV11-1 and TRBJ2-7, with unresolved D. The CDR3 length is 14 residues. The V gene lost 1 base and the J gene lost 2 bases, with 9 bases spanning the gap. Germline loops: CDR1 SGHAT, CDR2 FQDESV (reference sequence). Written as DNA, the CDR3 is TGTGCCAGCAGCTTAGTGATGGCCACCTACGAGCAGTACTTC. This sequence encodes CASSLVMATYEQYF.